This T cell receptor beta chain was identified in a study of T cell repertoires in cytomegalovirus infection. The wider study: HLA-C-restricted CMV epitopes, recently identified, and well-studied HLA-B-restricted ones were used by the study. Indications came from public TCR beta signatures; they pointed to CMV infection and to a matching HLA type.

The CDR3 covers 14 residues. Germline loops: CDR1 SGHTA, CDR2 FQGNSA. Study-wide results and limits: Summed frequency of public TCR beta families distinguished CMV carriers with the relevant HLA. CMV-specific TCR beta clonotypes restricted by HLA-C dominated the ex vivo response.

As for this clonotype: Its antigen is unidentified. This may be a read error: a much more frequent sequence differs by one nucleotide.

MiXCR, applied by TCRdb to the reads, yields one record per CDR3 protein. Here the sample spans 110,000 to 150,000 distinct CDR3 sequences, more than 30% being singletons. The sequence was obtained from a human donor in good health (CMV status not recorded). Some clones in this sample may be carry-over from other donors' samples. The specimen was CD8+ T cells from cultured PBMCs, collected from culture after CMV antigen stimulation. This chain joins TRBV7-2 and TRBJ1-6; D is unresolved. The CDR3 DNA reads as TGTGCCCGCAGGCCCGGTAGCGGAAATTCACCCCTCCACTTT. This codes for CARRPGSGNSPLHF.